The present TCR beta chain was sequenced within a study of blood T cell repertoires in COVID-19. Overall study: T cells, B-cell-depleted T cells, or PBMCs supplied cDNA or gDNA.

Germline V CDR1 and CDR2: SGHAT, FQNNGV. V dropped 0 bases and J dropped 2; count of bases not matched to a gene: 3. The CDR3 is made up of 16 amino acids. Sequencing used immunoSEQ multiplex PCR; TCRdb keeps in-frame clones, though not all of them. This repertoire shows around 300,000 clones, around nine tenths found once; its top ten account for approximately 2.6%. The V call is TRBV11-2, the J call TRBJ1-5, with 8 bases aligning to TRBD1. This sequence originates from a woman aged 18-30 years who had recovered from COVID-19. The sequencing sample was made of PBMCs or T cells enriched from blood (not recorded which). CDR3 DNA: TGTGCCAGCAGCTTAGACGACAGGGGCGGCAATCAGCCCCAGCATTTT. This encodes CASSLDDRGGNQPQHF.